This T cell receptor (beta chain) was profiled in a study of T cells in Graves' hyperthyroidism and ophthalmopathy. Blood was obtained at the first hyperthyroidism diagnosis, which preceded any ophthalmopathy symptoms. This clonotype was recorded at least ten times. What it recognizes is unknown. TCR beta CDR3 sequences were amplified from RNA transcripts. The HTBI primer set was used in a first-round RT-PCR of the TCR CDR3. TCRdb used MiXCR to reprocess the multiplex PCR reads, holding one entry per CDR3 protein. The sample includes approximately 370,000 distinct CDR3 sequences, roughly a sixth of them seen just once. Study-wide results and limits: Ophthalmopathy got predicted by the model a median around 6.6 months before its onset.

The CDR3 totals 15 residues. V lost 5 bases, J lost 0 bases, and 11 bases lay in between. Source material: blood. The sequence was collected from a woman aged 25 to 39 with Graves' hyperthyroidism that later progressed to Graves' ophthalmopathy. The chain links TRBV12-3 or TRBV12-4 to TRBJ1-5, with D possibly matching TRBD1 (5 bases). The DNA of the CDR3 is TGTGCCAGCAGTGCGGGACGGCATAGCAATCAGCCCCAGCATTTT. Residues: CASSAGRHSNQPQHF.